This TCR beta chain was recovered during a study of cytomegalovirus exposure and HLA in healthy donors. The PCR made use of 60 Vbeta and 13 Jbeta primers. The data were produced by immunoSEQ multiplex PCR, yet TCRdb's version contains in-frame clones alone and is incomplete. The record lists 55,000 to 65,000 clones, of which the ten most abundant hold 3.5% to 4%. Germline loops: CDR1 MGHDK, CDR2 SYGVNS. V gave up 3 bases and J gave up 8 bases; unmatched junction bases: 5. The CDR3 consists of 16 residues. Input material: PBMCs. The sequence was obtained from a woman aged 18 to 35 in good health and CMV-seronegative. This sequence joins TRBV25-1 and TRBJ2-1; 15 bases are shared with TRBD2. The CDR3 protein is CASSDRTSGRGYEQFF. CDR3 in DNA: TGTGCCAGCAGTGATAGGACTAGCGGGAGGGGGTATGAGCAGTTCTTC.